A selection of T cell receptor beta chains follows, all from one sample in a study of blood T cell repertoires in COVID-19. Measured with immunoSEQ multiplex PCR; TCRdb has only the in-frame clones, and not every one. The sample yields roughly 12,000 clones, 73% seen once. Sequencing was carried out using peripheral blood. Receptors were obtained from a human donor in a cohort sampled during active COVID-19. Each CDR3 is given with its conserved first and last residue. Fields, in order: clone size, J gene, D gene, CDR3 length, V gene, CDR3 protein, CDR3 DNA. D genes are given only for firm matches. Size is omitted from some rows. Given values are once, few, many or a class for expanded clones.

- | TRBJ2-2 | TRBD1 | 16 | TRBV7-9 | CASSSTGVYRTGELFF | TGTGCCAGCAGCTCAACAGGGGTCTACCGTACCGGGGAGCTGTTTTTT
- | TRBJ1-3 | TRBD1 | 14 | TRBV6-5 | CASSRTGAGNTIYF | TGTGCCAGCAGCCGGACAGGGGCTGGAAACACCATATATTTT
- | TRBJ1-2 | TRBD1 | 14 | TRBV5-6 | CASSLRQGNYGYTF | TGTGCCAGCAGCCTCCGACAGGGTAACTATGGCTACACCTTC
- | TRBJ2-1 | - | 12 | TRBV19 | CASSGQRNEQFF | TGTGCCAGTAGTGGACAGAGGAATGAGCAGTTCTTC
few | TRBJ1-1 | - | 13 | TRBV27 | CASLGLQNTEAFF | TGTGCCAGTCTAGGACTGCAGAACACTGAAGCTTTCTTT
- | TRBJ2-7 | TRBD2 | 15 | TRBV2 | CASSERLAGAYEQYF | TGTGCCAGCAGTGAAAGGCTAGCGGGGGCCTACGAGCAGTACTTC
- | TRBJ2-7 | TRBD1 | 15 | TRBV4-2 | CASSQVGTGGDEQYF | TGTGCCAGCAGCCAAGTTGGAACAGGGGGCGACGAGCAGTACTTC
- | TRBJ2-1 | TRBD2 | 17 | TRBV24-1 | CATSDSGSGMNYNEQFF | TGTGCCACCAGTGATTCCGGTAGCGGGATGAACTACAATGAGCAGTTCTTC
- | TRBJ2-7 | TRBD1 | 14 | TRBV2 | CASRPGQGVHEQYF | TGTGCCAGCAGACCGGGACAGGGCGTACACGAGCAGTACTTC
many | TRBJ2-1 | - | 14 | TRBV7-8 | CASSLENRLNEQFF | TGTGCCAGCAGCTTAGAGAACAGGTTAAATGAGCAGTTCTTC
- | TRBJ2-7 | - | 13 | TRBV10-3 | CAISEYTSYEQYF | TGTGCCATCAGTGAGTACACGTCCTACGAGCAGTACTTC
few | TRBJ2-5 | - | 14 | TRBV13 | CASSLFTGQETQYF | TGTGCCAGCAGCTTATTCACCGGTCAAGAGACCCAGTACTTC
- | TRBJ2-7 | - | 13 | TRBV18 | CASSPGRGYEQYF | TGTGCCAGCTCACCGGGCAGGGGTTACGAGCAGTACTTC
- | TRBJ2-1 | TRBD2 | 15 | TRBV24-1 | CATSLSGGLNNEQFF | TGTGCCACCAGCCTAAGCGGGGGGCTAAACAATGAGCAGTTCTTC
once | TRBJ2-1 | TRBD2 | 16 | TRBV7-7 | CASSPSGRGSYNEQFF | TGTGCTAGCAGCCCTAGCGGGAGGGGCTCCTACAATGAGCAGTTCTTC
- | TRBJ1-6 | - | 12 | TRBV12-3/TRBV12-4 | CASTATNSPLHF | TGTGCCAGCACCGCTACCAATTCACCCCTCCACTTT
- | TRBJ1-1 | - | 12 | TRBV25-1 | CASRRGYTEAFF | TGTGCCAGCAGGAGGGGGTACACTGAAGCTTTCTTT
- | TRBJ1-6 | - | 14 | TRBV3-1/TRBV3-2 | CASSQREILSPLHF | TGTGCCAGCAGCCAACGGGAAATTCTTTCACCCCTCCACTTT
once | TRBJ1-6 | TRBD1 | 13 | TRBV30 | CAWRDRGDSPLHF | TGTGCCTGGAGGGACAGGGGTGATTCACCCCTCCACTTT
few | TRBJ2-4 | TRBD2 | 12 | TRBV7-8 | CASSLLGGTRYF | TGTGCCAGCAGTCTCCTGGGGGGGACGAGGTACTTC
- | TRBJ2-3 | TRBD1 | 14 | TRBV6-6 | CASSQTGGTDTQYF | TGTGCCAGCAGTCAGACAGGGGGTACAGATACGCAGTATTTT
- | TRBJ1-1 | TRBD1 | 14 | TRBV5-4 | CASSLPGQSTEAFF | TGTGCCAGCAGCTTGCCGGGACAGTCCACTGAAGCTTTCTTT
- | TRBJ2-3 | TRBD1 | 13 | TRBV2 | CASRKTGGDTQYF | TGTGCCAGCAGGAAGACAGGGGGGGATACGCAGTATTTT
few | TRBJ2-1 | - | 13 | TRBV11-2 | CASSRESYNEQFF | TGTGCCAGCAGCCGCGAATCCTACAATGAGCAGTTCTTC
- | TRBJ1-2 | - | 15 | TRBV7-9 | CASSLVGPGSYGYTF | TGTGCCAGCAGCTTAGTAGGCCCGGGGAGCTATGGCTACACCTTC
- | TRBJ1-2 | TRBD1 | 16 | TRBV7-9 | CASSRIEDRGSYGYTF | TGTGCCAGCAGCCGGATCGAGGACAGGGGTTCCTATGGCTACACCTTC